These T cell receptor beta chains were read from a single sample in a study of T cells in Graves' hyperthyroidism and ophthalmopathy. TCRdb independently ran MiXCR on the multiplex PCR reads; one entry per CDR3 protein. This repertoire shows some 570,000 distinct CDR3 sequences, roughly 15% found once; its top ten account for approximately 15%. Specimen: blood. These receptors came from a woman between 18 and 29 years old with Graves' ophthalmopathy. CDR3s include the opening cysteine and the closing phenylalanine or tryptophan. The order of the fields is J gene, V gene, D gene, clone size, CDR3 protein, CDR3 DNA. D genes are given only for firm matches. The size of a clone is reported for some rows only, either as once, few or many, or as a class for expanded clones.

>TRBJ2-7|TRBV28|TRBD1|few
CASSLGTEGQGYEQYF
TGTGCCAGCAGTTTGGGGACAGAGGGGCAAGGCTACGAGCAGTACTTC
>TRBJ1-1|TRBV5-1|TRBD1|many
CASSLVQGALGTEAFF
TGCGCCAGCAGCTTGGTCCAGGGGGCTTTGGGCACTGAAGCTTTCTTT
>TRBJ2-2|TRBV9|-|few
CASSFRGDKVNTGELFF
TGTGCCAGCAGCTTCCGGGGGGACAAGGTGAACACCGGGGAGCTGTTTTTT
>TRBJ2-1|TRBV27|TRBD2|many
CASSLVLTSGSTNEQFF
TGTGCCAGCAGTTTGGTTCTGACTAGCGGGAGTACAAATGAGCAGTTCTTC
>TRBJ2-1|TRBV5-1|TRBD2|-
CASSLAGDPNEQFF
TGTGCCAGCAGCTTAGCGGGAGATCCTAATGAGCAGTTCTTC
>TRBJ1-1|TRBV4-1|-|once
CASSQVTGVNTEAFF
TGCGCCAGCAGCCAGGTTACAGGCGTGAACACTGAAGCTTTCTTT
>TRBJ2-5|TRBV11-2|-|-
CASSFNDWKKTQYF
TGTGCCAGCAGTTTCAACGACTGGAAAAAGACCCAGTACTTC
>TRBJ1-1|TRBV27|TRBD1|many
CASSMTGLTEAFF
TGTGCCAGCAGCATGACAGGGTTGACTGAAGCTTTCTTT
>TRBJ1-3|TRBV5-1|-|few
CASSWPRRDSGNTIYF
TGCGCCAGCAGCTGGCCCAGGAGGGACTCTGGAAACACCATATATTTT
>TRBJ2-1|TRBV2|TRBD2|many
CASRRGLAGREQFF
TGTGCCAGCAGGCGGGGACTAGCGGGCCGAGAGCAGTTCTTC
>TRBJ2-5|TRBV7-2|-|few
CASSLSLTGTQETQYF
TGTGCCAGCAGCTTAAGTTTAACAGGGACACAAGAGACCCAGTACTTC
>TRBJ2-3|TRBV6-1|TRBD2|many
CASSLTSGGEGTDTQYF
TGTGCCAGCAGTTTGACTAGCGGGGGGGAGGGGACAGATACGCAGTATTTT
>TRBJ2-1|TRBV9|TRBD2|-
CASSARAGGYNEQFF
TGTGCCAGCAGTGCTCGGGCGGGAGGATACAATGAGCAGTTCTTC
>TRBJ2-3|TRBV4-1|-|few
CASSQGGTPDTQYF
TGCGCCAGCAGCCAAGGAGGGACTCCAGATACGCAGTATTTT
>TRBJ2-2|TRBV5-1|-|-
CASSLASGLANTGELFF
TGCGCCAGCAGCTTGGCATCGGGGCTAGCGAACACCGGGGAGCTGTTTTTT
>TRBJ1-5|TRBV6-1|-|many
CASSDPDASNQPQHF
TGTGCCAGCAGTGACCCGGACGCTTCCAATCAGCCCCAGCATTTT
>TRBJ2-5|TRBV5-1|TRBD2|-
CASSPWTSGGQETQYF
TGCGCCAGCAGCCCATGGACTAGCGGGGGGCAAGAGACCCAGTACTTC
>TRBJ2-1|TRBV6-1|TRBD2|-
CASSEQPGTTETSEQFF
TGTGCCAGCAGCGAACAGCCCGGGACTACTGAAACAAGTGAGCAGTTCTTC
>TRBJ1-5|TRBV6-9|-|-
CASSYKGDNQPQHF
TGTGCCAGCAGTTACAAGGGCGACAATCAGCCCCAGCATTTT